This entry concerns a single TCR beta chain. This entry belongs to a study of memory CD4+ T cells and cytomegalovirus serostatus. This table comes from immunoSEQ multiplex PCR, and its TCRdb copy is limited to in-frame clones, with some not included. The table lists about 96,000 clones, over 70% of them singletons. Germline CDR1 is LGHNA and CDR2 is YSLEER. The CDR3 is made up of 16 amino acids. V lost 0 bases, J lost 9 bases, and 5 bases stayed unmatched. Single viable CD3+CD4+CD8-CD45RO+ cells were sorted as the memory CD4+ T cells. Sequencing input: memory CD4+ T cells from blood. This receptor was taken from an adult in good health and CMV-seropositive. The genes are TRBV4-3 and TRBJ1-6, with 10 bases lining up with TRBD1. The CDR3 region has the DNA TGCGCCAGCAGCCAAGATCTCGGGACAGGGGTTTCACCCCTCCACTTT. Protein: CASSQDLGTGVSPLHF.